The 18 T cell receptor beta chains listed next were all sequenced from one sample in a study of CD4 T cells in relation to SARS-CoV-2 and coronaviruses. TCRdb's table, derived via immunoSEQ multiplex PCR, lists solely in-frame clones and lacks some. Of about 22,000 clones in the sample, just under 75% were seen once. The unexposed donors gave CD4+ T cells in about 2011-2018, prior to COVID-19. Isolation of CD4+ T cells took place after about 10 days in culture. Their antigen targets remain unknown. The sample consisted of CD4+ T cells from PBMCs, cultured in vitro. These receptors all come from a human donor in good health.

The chain is built from TRBV3-1 (or the pseudogene TRBV3-2) and TRBJ2-6; the D is unclear. Per the germline V gene, CDR1 is LGHDT and CDR2 is YNNKEL (reference sequence). The V gene lost 4 bases and the J gene lost 0 bases, with 13 bases spanning the gap. CDR3 length equals 17 residues. CDR3 nucleotide sequence: TGTGCCAGCAGCCCGCCCGGACGGCTCTCTGGGGCCAACGTCCTGACTTTC. The encoded protein is CASSPPGRLSGANVLTF.

The chain recombines TRBV19 with TRBJ2-1; TRBD1 or TRBD2 may be the D gene (5 bases each). Germline V gene sequence: CDR1 LNHDA, CDR2 SQIVND (reference sequence). The CDR3 has 13 residues. V was pared by 5 bases and J by 13 bases, with 18 bases between. CDR3: CASSPLRGAPQFF. CDR3 bases: TGTGCCAGTAGTCCCCTTCGAGGGGCCCCCCAGTTCTTC.

The genes are TRBV29-1 and TRBJ1-1, with D unclear. CDR1 is SQVTM and CDR2 is ANQGSEA in the germline V gene. This CDR3 spans 12 amino acids. CDR3 region: CSAGVGATEAFF. CDR3 nucleotide sequence: TGCAGTGCGGGAGTGGGTGCTACTGAAGCTTTCTTT.

The chain couples TRBV7-9 to TRBJ1-6, with TRBD1 matching over 7 bases. In germline, CDR1 is SEHNR, CDR2 FQNEAQ (reference sequence). The CDR3 length is 16 residues. With V trimmed by 3 bases and J by 7 bases, 9 bases remained unmatched. The CDR3 nucleotides read TGTGCCAGCAGCTTCGGCCCGGACAGGTCGAATTCACCCCTCCACTTT. Residues: CASSFGPDRSNSPLHF. Variable domain in full (rest from reference TRBV7-9 and TRBJ1-6): DTGVSQNPRHKITKRGQNVTFRCDPISEHNRLYWYRQTLGQGPEFLTYFQNEAQLEKSRLLSDRFSAERPKGSFSTLEIQRTEQGDSAMYLCASSFGPDRSNSPLHFGNGTRLTVT.

CDR3 residues: CASSQAGTRTGELFF. The CDR3 DNA reads TGTGCCAGCAGCCAAGCGGGGACTAGGACCGGGGAGCTGTTTTTT. The chain carries TRBV14 and TRBJ2-2, with 8 bases aligning to TRBD2. The CDR3 runs to 15 residues. V lost 1 base and J lost 5; bases outside the gene matches: 3. Germline CDR1 and CDR2: SGHDN and FVKESK. Variable domain in full (rest from reference TRBV14 and TRBJ2-2): EAGVTQFPSHSVIEKGQTVTLRCDPISGHDNLYWYRRVMGKEIKFLLHFVKESKQDESGMPNNRFLAERTGGTYSTLKVQPAELEDSGVYFCASSQAGTRTGELFFGEGSRLTVL.

The chain joins TRBV9 to TRBJ2-6; TRBD1 might be the D (5 bases). Deletions cut 2 bases from V and 1 base from J, with 19 bases between. The CDR3 extends over 19 amino acids. CDR1 and CDR2 from the germline V gene are SGDLS and YYNGEE. The CDR3 coding sequence is TGTGCCAGCAGCGTTGGTCTTACGGACACCTTTTCTGGGGCCAACGTCCTGACTTTC. The encoded protein is CASSVGLTDTFSGANVLTF.

This clone was seen only once. The gene calls are TRBV5-1 and TRBJ2-7, with D maybe TRBD1 (6 bases). Germline V gives CDR1 SGHRS, CDR2 YFSETQ. The CDR3 length is 13 residues. The ends were cut back, 7 bases at V and 3 bases at J, with 14 bases in the middle. DNA of the CDR3: TGCGCCAGCGCACCGCTACAGGGCTACGAGCAGTACTTC. This encodes CASAPLQGYEQYF.

The CDR3 loop reads CASSLDLGQANTEAFF. DNA of the CDR3: TGTGCCAGCAGCTTAGATCTGGGACAGGCTAACACTGAAGCTTTCTTT. J is TRBJ1-1 and V is TRBV11-2, with 8 bases lining up with TRBD1. With V trimmed by 0 bases and J by 2 bases, 5 bases remained unmatched. This CDR3 region has 16 residues. Germline lookup yields CDR1 SGHAT and CDR2 FQNNGV.

The V call is TRBV15, the J call TRBJ1-6; the D gene is possibly TRBD1 (5 bases). Germline assignment: CDR1 LNHNV and CDR2 YYDKDF (reference sequence). The V gene lost 0 bases and the J gene lost 10 bases, with 16 bases spanning the gap. The CDR3 runs to 16 residues. This CDR3 reads CATSRDLGQGFSPLHF. CDR3 DNA: TGTGCCACCAGCAGAGATCTAGGGCAGGGATTCTCACCCCTCCACTTT.

In its sample, this clone was seen a few times. The chain recombines TRBV24-1 with TRBJ1-3; 10 bases map to TRBD1. This CDR3 is built from 16 residues. Germline V gene lookup returns CDR1 KGHDR and CDR2 SFDVKD. V was clipped by 7 bases and J by 0 bases; unmatched bases: 5. The CDR3 region is CATSPGQGSSGNTIYF. DNA of the CDR3: TGTGCCACCAGCCCGGGACAGGGGAGCTCTGGAAACACCATATATTTT.

V gene TRBV28 combines with J gene TRBJ1-5; a weak D match, TRBD1 (5 bases). Trimming shortened V by 6 bases and J by 0 bases, and 18 bases separated the two germline ends. CDR1 and CDR2 (germline): MDHEN, SYDVKM. This CDR3 has 17 residues. The CDR3 sequence: CASRIELGRVSNQPQHF. CDR3 coding DNA: TGTGCCAGCAGGATAGAACTGGGACGGGTTAGCAATCAGCCCCAGCATTTT.

The chain recombines TRBV10-3 with TRBJ2-3; the D gene is possibly TRBD2 (6 bases). The CDR3 length is 15 residues. With 7 bases removed from V and 1 base from J, the gap between germline ends came to 15 bases. Germline V CDR1 and CDR2: ENHRY, SYGVKD. CDR3 in amino acids: CAINQQASGTDTQYF. The CDR3 DNA reads as TGTGCCATCAACCAACAGGCTAGCGGCACAGATACGCAGTATTTT.

The V gene is TRBV2, the J gene TRBJ1-2; TRBD1 agrees at 8 bases. The germline CDR1 and CDR2 sequences are SNHLY and FYNNEI. The length of the CDR3 is 15 residues. V lost 6 bases to trimming and J lost 4 bases; unmatched junction nucleotides: 10. CDR3 amino acids: CASRPDRAVIYGYTF. The CDR3 nucleotides are TGTGCCAGCAGGCCGGACAGGGCAGTTATCTATGGCTACACCTTC.

The rearrangement uses TRBV24-1 and TRBJ2-5; D is uncertain. The V gene's germline CDR1 is KGHDR and CDR2 SFDVKD. V was pared by 3 bases and J by 5 bases, with 21 bases between. The CDR3 totals 17 residues. The CDR3 loop is CATSDPSTNQVVETQYF. CDR3 DNA sequence: TGTGCCACCAGTGATCCAAGTACGAACCAGGTCGTGGAGACCCAGTACTTC.

In this sample, this clone turned up once. The rearrangement joins TRBV3-1 (or the pseudogene TRBV3-2) to TRBJ2-6; no clear D. The ends were cut back, 0 bases at V and 0 bases at J, with 3 bases in the middle. CDR1 and CDR2 (germline): LGHDT, YNNKEL (reference sequence). The CDR3 runs 15 residues. The CDR3 is CASSQDISGANVLTF. The DNA of the CDR3 is TGTGCCAGCAGCCAAGACATCTCTGGGGCCAACGTCCTGACTTTC.

This clone was counted between two and nine times. The chain combines TRBV6-2 or TRBV6-3 with TRBJ2-1, with TRBD2 identical over 9 bases. This CDR3 contains 16 residues. Germline V gene data show CDR1 as MNHEY and CDR2 as SVGEGT. The J segment lost 4 bases and the V segment lost 2 bases, leaving 6 bases of the junction unmatched. This CDR3 reads CASSYMSSGVYNEQFF. CDR3 sequence (DNA): TGTGCCAGCAGTTACATGTCTAGCGGGGTATACAATGAGCAGTTCTTC.

The chain combines TRBV10-3 with TRBJ2-1, with 10 bases aligning to TRBD2. Germline V gives CDR1 ENHRY, CDR2 SYGVKD. J gave up 8 bases and V 9 bases, and 4 bases lay outside the gene matches. This CDR3 is 12 amino acids long. CDR3 in DNA: TGTGCCATGAGGACTAGCGGTTATGAGCAGTTCTTC. It codes for CAMRTSGYEQFF.

This clone showed up just a few times. This chain uses TRBV6-5 with TRBJ2-1, with 12 bases aligning to TRBD2. This CDR3 comprises 15 residues. The J segment lost 6 bases and the V segment lost 5 bases, leaving 5 bases of the junction unmatched. Germline V CDR1 and CDR2: MNHEY, SVGAGI. The CDR3 coding sequence is TGTGCCAGCAGTAGACTAGCGGGAGAGGGCAATGAGCAGTTCTTC. Its translation is CASSRLAGEGNEQFF.